Below are 29 T cell receptor beta chains sequenced from a single sample in a study of cytomegalovirus exposure and HLA in healthy donors. A multiplex PCR was run with 60 Vbeta primers and 13 Jbeta primers. The data were produced by immunoSEQ multiplex PCR, yet TCRdb's version contains in-frame clones alone and is incomplete. The data contain some 120,000 clones, roughly 83% of them singletons. Sequencing was performed on PBMCs. The receptors originated from a man aged 25 to 45 in good health and CMV-seropositive.

In the case of this clone: A junction end diverges from the germline sequence, so it may reflect a read error. V is TRBV7-9 and J is TRBJ1-1; D gene ambiguous. The CDR3 runs to 12 residues. Germline V gene data show CDR1 as SEHNR and CDR2 as FQNEAQ (reference sequence). The CDR3 loop is CSSSPWPTEAFF. CDR3 DNA: TGTTCCAGCAGCCCTTGGCCCACTGAAGCTTTCTTT.

To note about this clone: The germline gene is not matched at one end of the junction; a read error may be the cause. This rearrangement joins TRBV7-9 to TRBJ1-1; the D gene is possibly TRBD1 (6 bases). The CDR3 length is 17 residues. Per germline, CDR1 SEHNR and CDR2 FQNEAQ (reference sequence). Here the CDR3 reads CSSSPVWGGERGTEAFF. In nucleotides, the CDR3 is TGTTCCAGCAGCCCCGTGTGGGGGGGCGAGAGAGGCACTGAAGCTTTCTTT.

The genes are TRBV10-3 and TRBJ2-7; 12 bases align to TRBD2. The V gene's germline CDR1 is ENHRY and CDR2 SYGVKD. The CDR3 loop spans 13 amino acids. Trimming took 11 bases from V and 3 from J; bases not matched to a gene: 5. CDR3 DNA sequence: TGTGCCGCCGCGGGACTAGCGGGCTACGAGCAGTACTTC. Translating it yields CAAAGLAGYEQYF.

The V gene is TRBV9, the J gene TRBJ1-2; tentatively, D is TRBD1 (6 bases). V was clipped by 3 bases and J by 4 bases, with 13 bases between them. Germline CDR1 is SGDLS and CDR2 is YYNGEE. This CDR3 contains 14 residues. The CDR3 sequence: CASSAQGPGYGYTF. CDR3 sequence (DNA): TGTGCCAGCAGCGCTCAGGGGCCGGGCTATGGCTACACCTTC.

V and J are TRBV5-3 and TRBJ1-4; no clear D gene. TRBV5-3 is given ORF status, its function remaining uncertain. Between the trimmed V and J ends, which lost 10 bases and 3 bases, there was a span of 16 bases. CDR3 size: 14 residues. In DNA, the CDR3 is TGTGCCCCCTGGAGGGCTGAAGCTAATGAAAAACTGTTTTTT. It codes for CAPWRAEANEKLFF.

The CDR3 region has the DNA TGTGCCAGCAGCGTACGGGACTTTTCCACCGGGGAGCTGTTTTTT. Amino acid sequence: CASSVRDFSTGELFF. J is TRBJ2-2 and V is TRBV9; D is possibly TRBD2 (6 bases). Per germline, CDR1 SGDLS and CDR2 YYNGEE. This CDR3 comprises 15 residues. With 1 base removed from V and 4 bases from J, the gap between germline ends came to 11 bases.

This chain connects TRBV2 to TRBJ2-5; TRBD2 matches 9 bases. V lost 4 bases, J lost 4 bases, and 1 base stayed unmatched. The CDR3 length is 13 residues. Germline V gives CDR1 SNHLY, CDR2 FYNNEI. This chain's CDR3 is CASSGRGGETQYF. CDR3 nucleotides: TGTGCCAGCAGTGGGCGGGGGGGAGAGACCCAGTACTTC. Complete variable domain (other parts from reference TRBV2 and TRBJ2-5): EPEVTQTPSHQVTQMGQEVILRCVPISNHLYFYWYRQILGQKVEFLVSFYNNEISEKSEIFDDQFSVERPDGSNFTLKIRSTKLEDSAMYFCASSGRGGETQYFGPGTRLLVL.

J is TRBJ2-5 and V is TRBV21-1; the tabulated D call, TRBD2, remains unverified against the DNA. TRBV21-1 is a recognized pseudogene. This CDR3 is 12 amino acids long. The CDR3 loop is CASSLRGETQYF. The CDR3 DNA reads as TGTGCCAGCAGCCTTAGAGGGGAGACCCAGTACTTC.

This clone was counted once. The chain recombines TRBV11-2 with TRBJ2-5; D is perhaps TRBD1 (5 bases). Germline assignment: CDR1 SGHAT and CDR2 FQNNGV. The CDR3 loop spans 14 amino acids. The V end lost 5 bases, the J end lost 5 bases, and 15 bases lay between the germline ends. CDR3 nucleotide sequence: TGTGCCAGCAGCCCCAGGGCGGTTGGGGAGACCCAGTACTTC. This sequence encodes CASSPRAVGETQYF.

The genes are TRBV4-3 and TRBJ1-2, with D possibly matching TRBD1 (6 bases). From germline, CDR1 is LGHNA and CDR2 YSLEER. The V gene lost 4 bases and the J gene lost 8 bases, with 14 bases spanning the gap. CDR3 size: 13 residues. The CDR3 loop is CASSPNRARGYTF. The CDR3 region has the DNA TGCGCCAGCAGCCCCAACAGGGCGCGGGGCTACACCTTC.

This clone was detected only once. J is TRBJ1-1 and V is TRBV9; 7 bases are shared with TRBD1. This CDR3 has 14 residues. V lost 4 bases and J lost 2; bases outside the gene matches: 5. CDR1 is SGDLS, CDR2 YYNGEE, per germline. For the CDR3, the DNA is TGTGCCAGCAGCCCGACAGGGCCTAACACTGAAGCTTTCTTT. Translation gives CASSPTGPNTEAFF.

The genes are TRBV9 and TRBJ2-2; 7 bases are shared with TRBD1. The CDR3 covers 17 residues. J gave up 1 base and V 0 bases, and 6 bases lay outside the gene matches. CDR1 SGDLS and CDR2 YYNGEE come from the germline V gene. The CDR3 loop reads CASSVATWTGNTGELFF. The CDR3, as DNA: TGTGCCAGCAGCGTAGCTACCTGGACAGGGAACACCGGGGAGCTGTTTTTT. The full variable domain, its missing parts supplied by reference TRBV9 and TRBJ2-2, is DSGVTQTPKHLITATGQRVTLRCSPRSGDLSVYWYQQSLDQGLQFLIQYYNGEERAKGNILERFSAQQFPDLHSELNLSSLELGDSALYFCASSVATWTGNTGELFFGEGSRLTVL.

The chain couples TRBV19 to TRBJ1-5, with 10 positions matching TRBD1. The CDR3 is 16 amino acids. Per germline, CDR1 LNHDA and CDR2 SQIVND (reference sequence). The junction had 15 bases not matched to a gene; V was cut back by 10 bases and J by 6 bases. CDR3 in DNA: TGTGCCACACAAGGGACAGGGGCTCTGTGGGGTCAGCCCCAGCATTTT. This codes for CATQGTGALWGQPQHF. Supplemented by reference TRBV19 and TRBJ1-5, the full variable domain reads DGGITQSPKYLFRKEGQNVTLSCEQNLNHDAMYWYRQDPGQGLRLIYYSQIVNDFQKGDIAEGYSVSREKKESFPLTVTSAQKNPTAFYLCATQGTGALWGQPQHFGDGTRLSIL.

Worth noting for this clone: This CDR3 is also generated by other DNA sequences in the sample. The rearrangement uses TRBV5-1 and TRBJ2-5; D is ambiguous. V gave up 0 bases and J gave up 5 bases, with 20 bases separating them. The CDR3 extends over 17 amino acids. Germline CDR1 SGHRS, CDR2 YFSETQ. The CDR3 protein is CASSLGLLSDSQETQYF. In DNA, the CDR3 is TGCGCCAGCAGCTTGGGCCTACTATCCGATTCCCAGGAGACCCAGTACTTC.

The chain is built from TRBV18 and TRBJ1-4; no definite D call. V lost 1 base, J lost 2 bases, and 5 bases lay in between. The CDR3 runs 14 residues. Germline V lookup: CDR1 KGHSH, CDR2 LQKENI. CDR3 in amino acids: CASSPQETNEKLFF. The DNA for the CDR3 is TGTGCCAGCTCACCACAAGAGACTAATGAAAAACTGTTTTTT. Complete variable domain (other parts from reference TRBV18 and TRBJ1-4): NAGVMQNPRHLVRRRGQEARLRCSPMKGHSHVYWYRQLPEEGLKFMVYLQKENIIDESGMPKERFSAEFPKEGPSILRIQQVVRGDSAAYFCASSPQETNEKLFFGSGTQLSVL.

The V and J genes are TRBV13 and TRBJ1-5, with unresolved D. With 1 base removed from V and 4 bases from J, the gap between germline ends came to 5 bases. Germline CDR1 and CDR2: PRHDT and FYEKMQ (reference sequence). The CDR3 is 13 amino acids. In nucleotides, the CDR3 is TGTGCCAGCAGCTTAGCGGGAAATCAGCCCCAGCATTTT. This encodes CASSLAGNQPQHF.

The chain recombines TRBV6-6 with TRBJ2-3; a weak D match, TRBD1 (6 bases). In germline, CDR1 is MNHNY, CDR2 SVGAGI (reference sequence). Trimming removed 8 bases from V and 6 bases from J, with 9 bases in between. CDR3 length equals 11 residues. The CDR3 DNA is TGTGCCAGCGGTAGGGGGGATACGCAGTATTTT. It is translated as CASGRGDTQYF.

This chain links TRBV7-9 with TRBJ1-1; 9 nucleotides align to TRBD1. The germline CDR1 and CDR2 sequences are SEHNR and FQNEAQ (reference sequence). This CDR3 region has 13 residues. With V trimmed by 6 bases and J by 6 bases, 5 bases remained unmatched. CDR3 sequence reads: CASRGQGGAEAFF. CDR3 sequence (DNA): TGTGCCAGCAGGGGACAGGGCGGGGCTGAAGCTTTCTTT. The full variable domain, completed using reference TRBV7-9 and TRBJ1-1, is DTGVSQNPRHKITKRGQNVTFRCDPISEHNRLYWYRQTLGQGPEFLTYFQNEAQLEKSRLLSDRFSAERPKGSFSTLEIQRTEQGDSAMYLCASRGQGGAEAFFGQGTRLTVV.

This chain uses TRBV5-1 with TRBJ2-7, with a tentative D call TRBD1 (6 bases). Germline values: CDR1 SGHRS, CDR2 YFSETQ. There are 13 residues in the CDR3. V lost 1 base to trimming and J lost 6 bases, with 11 bases between them. DNA for the CDR3: TGCGCCAGCAGCTTGCACAGGGTCGGCGAGCAGTACTTC. Its protein product is CASSLHRVGEQYF.

This chain links TRBV7-3 with TRBJ2-1, with 10 nucleotides matching TRBD1. CDR3 size: 15 residues. Germline V gene data show CDR1 as SGHTA and CDR2 as FQGTGA. Losses at the gene ends were 3 bases for V and 7 bases for J; bases not matched to a gene: 6. The CDR3 DNA sequence: TGTGCCAGCAGCTTGGAGGGACAGGGGTGGAATGAGCAGTTCTTC. This encodes CASSLEGQGWNEQFF. The whole variable domain, remainder taken from reference TRBV7-3 and TRBJ2-1, is GAGVSQTPSNKVTEKGKYVELRCDPISGHTALYWYRQSLGQGPEFLIYFQGTGAADDSGLPNDRFFAVRPEGSVSTLKIQRTERGDSAVYLCASSLEGQGWNEQFFGPGTRLTVL.

The chain uses TRBV5-6 and TRBJ1-4; D gene unclear. CDR3 length: 12 residues. Between the trimmed V and J ends, which lost 5 bases and 11 bases, there was a span of 13 bases. CDR1 SGHDT and CDR2 YYEEEE come from the germline V gene. DNA for the CDR3: TGTGCCAGCAGAACGAAGGGAGGGAAACTGTTTTTT. Its translation is CASRTKGGKLFF.

The chain carries TRBV27 and TRBJ2-7, with 7 nucleotides matching TRBD2. The CDR3 is 13 residues long. Germline-derived CDR1 and CDR2 are MNHEY and SMNVEV (reference sequence). V dropped 2 bases and J dropped 4; count of bases not matched to a gene: 2. CDR3 loop: CASSLGGGYEQYF. In nucleotides, the CDR3 is TGTGCCAGCAGTTTAGGGGGGGGATACGAGCAGTACTTC.

The chain combines TRBV21-1 with TRBJ2-5; the table calls TRBD2, which could not be checked here. TRBV21-1 is a known pseudogene. The CDR3 totals 16 residues. The CDR3 spells CASSKSRPGGPETQYF. Written as DNA, the CDR3 is TGTGCCAGCAGCAAAAGTCGTCCGGGAGGGCCAGAGACCCAGTACTTC.

On this clone: A read error may account for a junction end that differs from germline. The chain recombines TRBV4-3 with TRBJ2-4, with 7 bases that match TRBD1. From germline, CDR1 is LGHNA and CDR2 YSLEER. This CDR3 is 15 amino acids long. The CDR3 nucleotides read TGCGCCAGCAGCCGAAAGACAGGGACCGCCAACAGTCAGTACTTC. Translating it yields CASSRKTGTANSQYF.

The chain links TRBV14 to TRBJ2-7; 13 nucleotides match TRBD2. V dropped 1 base and J dropped 4; count of bases not matched to a gene: 1. The CDR3 has 15 amino acids. Germline CDR1 SGHDN, CDR2 FVKESK. In DNA form, the CDR3 reads TGTGCCAGCAGCCAAGGGACTAGCGGGAGATACGAGCAGTACTTC. Protein sequence: CASSQGTSGRYEQYF.

This clone was counted a few times. The rearrangement uses TRBV10-3 and TRBJ2-3, with 15 bases lining up with TRBD2. The CDR3 spans 14 residues. The junction had 1 base not matched to a gene; V was cut back by 6 bases and J by 6 bases. Germline V gene lookup returns CDR1 ENHRY and CDR2 SYGVKD. For the CDR3, the DNA is TGTGCCATCAGGGGGACTAGCGGGGGGGATACGCAGTATTTT. This gives the protein CAIRGTSGGDTQYF.

The chain links TRBV6-5 to TRBJ1-3; D remains ambiguous. The ends were cut back, 2 bases at V and 2 bases at J, with 10 bases in the middle. This CDR3 region has 15 residues. Germline V lookup: CDR1 MNHEY, CDR2 SVGAGI. This CDR3 is CASSYRGVAGNTIYF. CDR3 nucleotides: TGTGCCAGCAGTTACCGGGGAGTGGCTGGAAACACCATATATTTT.

The sample holds one count of this clone. The chain joins TRBV5-1 to TRBJ2-3, with 7 nucleotides matching TRBD2. The CDR3 runs 15 residues. Unmatched junction bases numbered 6, after V lost 5 bases and J lost 0 bases. Germline V lookup: CDR1 SGHRS, CDR2 YFSETQ. The CDR3 region is CASSSSGASTDTQYF. CDR3 nucleotides: TGCGCCAGCAGTAGCAGCGGGGCTAGCACAGATACGCAGTATTTT.

The CDR3 protein is CASSESHRGEQYF. The CDR3 DNA follows: TGTGCCAGCAGTGAATCCCACCGGGGCGAGCAGTACTTC. V is TRBV25-1 and J is TRBJ2-7; D may be TRBD2 (5 bases). V was clipped by 1 base and J by 6 bases, with 10 bases between them. There are 13 residues in the CDR3. Germline CDR1 MGHDK, CDR2 SYGVNS.